This T cell receptor beta chain was captured in a study of T cell responses to AZD1222 COVID-19 vaccine. Looking at the study overall: Second doses that came at about 4 or about 12 weeks were put together. Study-wide results and limits: Scientists sampled the repertoires only once the peak T cell response had passed. Vaccine-associated CD4 TCRs ranged over spike, dominating at 160-218 and 743-854. Only five to seven individuals given AZD1222 were seropositive at baseline.

The CDR3 is 13 residues long. Germline values: CDR1 SGDLS, CDR2 YYNGEE. The germline V and J ends were trimmed by 3 bases and 6 bases, with 10 bases remaining between them. Sequencing was performed with immunoSEQ multiplex PCR; in TCRdb, only in-frame clones are kept and a portion is missing. In the table there are under 130,000 clones, over 85% of which are singletons. As to this clone: Its antigen is not identified.

The sample here was peripheral blood, taken on day 0 of AZD1222 vaccination. This TCR was recovered from an adult in good health. The rearrangement uses TRBV9 and TRBJ1-5; D is undetermined. CDR3 nucleotides: TGTGCCAGCAGCGGAGACGGGAGTCAGCCCCAGCATTTT. Translated, it gives CASSGDGSQPQHF.